The clone carrying this T cell receptor beta chain has only one observation. Its antigen remains unknown. Sampled while nominally healthy, donors likely had unrecorded immune exposures. This specimen belongs to a study of cytomegalovirus exposure and HLA in healthy donors. Study-level background: Researchers found that about four fifths of some 400 genotyped donors fell within the Caucasian-associated ancestry cluster.

PCR involved 60 Vbeta and 13 Jbeta primers. The table came from immunoSEQ multiplex PCR; TCRdb's copy has only in-frame clones and leaves some out. The data show about 140,000 clones, with more than 75% seen just once and around 2.9% held by the top ten. Findings and limits, study-wide: Clonal expansion was found to be greater in HLA-associated TCR beta chains than in equally common others in a later analysis.

The CDR3 is 15 residues long. The V and J ends lost 2 bases and 3 bases respectively, with 13 bases between them. The germline gives CDR1 GTSNPN, CDR2 SVGIG (reference sequence). This TCR was recovered from a female donor in good health and CMV-seronegative. Material for sequencing was PBMCs. The chain carries TRBV30 and TRBJ1-4, with D perhaps TRBD1 (6 bases). The CDR3 DNA reads as TGTGCCTGGAGTTATAATACAGGGTCTAATGAAAAACTGTTTTTT. It is translated as CAWSYNTGSNEKLFF.